This T cell receptor beta chain was sequenced in a study of T cell repertoires in cytomegalovirus infection. Study summary: Matching HLA type and CMV infection were both indicated by public TCR beta signatures. Study results and caveats: Identification of carriers of CMV plus the relevant HLA was achieved through cumulative public TCR beta family frequency. HLA-C-restricted TCR beta clonotypes specific for CMV led the ex vivo response.

The CDR3 runs 15 residues. V was cut by 5 bases and J by 1 base, with 14 bases left in between. Per the germline V gene, CDR1 is SEHNR and CDR2 is FQNEAQ (reference sequence). With regard to this clonotype: As yet, its antigen is unknown.

TCRdb re-called the reads through MiXCR, storing one row per CDR3 protein. This table holds 700,000 to 950,000 distinct CDR3 sequences, around a third found once. The source material was cultured CD8+ T cells from PBMCs, sampled from culture after CMV antigen stimulation. This chain joins TRBV7-9 and TRBJ1-2; D gene uncertain. This TCR was sampled from a human donor in good health (CMV status not recorded). Some clones in this sample may be carry-over from other donors' samples. CDR3 in DNA: TGTGCCAGCAGCAAGCCTCGGACCGATAACTATGGCTACACCTTC. Its protein is CASSKPRTDNYGYTF.